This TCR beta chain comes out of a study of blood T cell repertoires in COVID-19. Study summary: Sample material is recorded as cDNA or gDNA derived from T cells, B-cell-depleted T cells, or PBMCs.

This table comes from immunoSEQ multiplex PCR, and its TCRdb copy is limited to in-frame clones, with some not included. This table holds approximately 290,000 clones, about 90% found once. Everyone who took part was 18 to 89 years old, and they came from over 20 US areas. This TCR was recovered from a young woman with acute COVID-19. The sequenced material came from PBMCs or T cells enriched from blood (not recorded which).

The CDR3 loop reads CASSPDRGEEQFF. CDR3 nucleotide sequence: TGTGCCAGCAGCCCTGACAGGGGCGAGGAGCAGTTCTTC. The genes are TRBV7-8 and TRBJ2-1; 8 bases match TRBD1. The J segment lost 10 bases and the V segment lost 5 bases, leaving 7 bases of the junction unmatched. The CDR3 consists of 13 residues. Germline loops: CDR1 SGHVS, CDR2 FQNEAQ.